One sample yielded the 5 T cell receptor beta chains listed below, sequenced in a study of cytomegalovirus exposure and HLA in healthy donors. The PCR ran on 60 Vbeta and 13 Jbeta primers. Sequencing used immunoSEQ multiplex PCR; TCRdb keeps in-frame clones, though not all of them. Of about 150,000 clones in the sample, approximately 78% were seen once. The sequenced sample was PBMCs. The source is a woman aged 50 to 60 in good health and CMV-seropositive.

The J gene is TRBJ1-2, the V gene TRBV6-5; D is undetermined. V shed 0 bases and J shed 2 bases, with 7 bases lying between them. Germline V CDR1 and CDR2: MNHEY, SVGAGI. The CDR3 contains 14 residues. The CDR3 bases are TGTGCCAGCAGTTACTCGCCCGGGAACTATGGCTACACCTTC. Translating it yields CASSYSPGNYGYTF.

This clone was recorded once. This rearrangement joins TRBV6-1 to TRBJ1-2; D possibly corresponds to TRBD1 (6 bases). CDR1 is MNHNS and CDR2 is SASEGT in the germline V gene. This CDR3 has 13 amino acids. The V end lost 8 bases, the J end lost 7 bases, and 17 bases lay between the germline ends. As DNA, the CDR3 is TGTGCCAGCGCGGGAGAGGGGGGCCTTGGCTACACCTTC. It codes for CASAGEGGLGYTF.

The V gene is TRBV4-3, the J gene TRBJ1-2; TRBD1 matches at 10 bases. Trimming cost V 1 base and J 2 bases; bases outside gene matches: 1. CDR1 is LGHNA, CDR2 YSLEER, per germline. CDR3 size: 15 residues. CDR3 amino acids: CASSQAGQGNYGYTF. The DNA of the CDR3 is TGCGCCAGCAGCCAAGCGGGACAGGGGAACTATGGCTACACCTTC.

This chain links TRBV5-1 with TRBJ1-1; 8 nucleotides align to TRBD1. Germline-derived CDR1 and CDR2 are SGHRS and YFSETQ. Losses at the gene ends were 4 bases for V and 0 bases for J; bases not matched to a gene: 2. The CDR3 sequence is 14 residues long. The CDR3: CASSPTGVNTEAFF. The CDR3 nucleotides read TGCGCCAGCAGCCCGACAGGGGTGAACACTGAAGCTTTCTTT. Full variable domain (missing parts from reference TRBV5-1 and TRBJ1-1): KAGVTQTPRYLIKTRGQQVTLSCSPISGHRSVSWYQQTPGQGLQFLFEYFSETQRNKGNFPGRFSGRQFSNSRSEMNVSTLELGDSALYLCASSPTGVNTEAFFGQGTRLTVV.

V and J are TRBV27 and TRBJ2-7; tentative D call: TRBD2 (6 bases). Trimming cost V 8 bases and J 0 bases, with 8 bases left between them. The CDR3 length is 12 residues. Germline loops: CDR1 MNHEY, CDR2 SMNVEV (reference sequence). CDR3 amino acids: CASRGLSYEQYF. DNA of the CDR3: TGTGCCAGCCGGGGACTCTCCTACGAGCAGTACTTC.